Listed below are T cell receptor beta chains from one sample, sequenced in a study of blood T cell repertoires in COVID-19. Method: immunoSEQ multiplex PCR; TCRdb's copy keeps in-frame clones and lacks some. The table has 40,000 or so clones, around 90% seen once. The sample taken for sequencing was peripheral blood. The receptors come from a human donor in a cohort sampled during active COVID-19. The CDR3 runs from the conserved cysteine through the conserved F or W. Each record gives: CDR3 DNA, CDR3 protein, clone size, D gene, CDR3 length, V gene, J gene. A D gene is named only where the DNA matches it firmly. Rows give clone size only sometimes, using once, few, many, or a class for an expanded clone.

CDR3nt: TGTGCCAGTAAAGAAGTTGAGCTAGCTAACTATGGCTACACCTTC; CDR3aa: CASKEVELANYGYTF; abundance: NA; d_gene: NA; len: 15; v_gene: TRBV19; j_gene: TRBJ1-2
CDR3nt: TGCGCAAGCAGTAATCCGGGAACACGGGAGCAGTACTTC; CDR3aa: CASSNPGTREQYF; abundance: once; d_gene: NA; len: 13; v_gene: TRBV5-1; j_gene: TRBJ2-7
CDR3nt: TGTGCCAGCAGTCAGGCGAGGGAGGGGTGGTGGTTTGAGCAGTTCTTC; CDR3aa: CASSQAREGWWFEQFF; abundance: NA; d_gene: TRBD2; len: 16; v_gene: TRBV6-2/TRBV6-3; j_gene: TRBJ2-1
CDR3nt: TGTGCCAGCAGCTTAAGACTTTCCCCCTCTGGAAACACCATATATTTT; CDR3aa: CASSLRLSPSGNTIYF; abundance: once; d_gene: NA; len: 16; v_gene: TRBV5-5; j_gene: TRBJ1-3
CDR3nt: TGTGCCAGCAGCCCGGGGGTAGAGACCCAGTACTTC; CDR3aa: CASSPGVETQYF; abundance: NA; d_gene: NA; len: 12; v_gene: TRBV9; j_gene: TRBJ2-5
CDR3nt: TGTGCCAGCAGCGTAGAAGGGGCCGGGACCGGGGAGCTGTTTTTT; CDR3aa: CASSVEGAGTGELFF; abundance: NA; d_gene: NA; len: 15; v_gene: TRBV9; j_gene: TRBJ2-2
CDR3nt: TGCGCCAGCAGCTCGATCGGGGGGTTGGTAGATACGCAGTATTTT; CDR3aa: CASSSIGGLVDTQYF; abundance: NA; d_gene: TRBD2; len: 15; v_gene: TRBV5-1; j_gene: TRBJ2-3
CDR3nt: TGTGCCAGCAGTAAGACAGGGAACACTGAAGCTTTCTTT; CDR3aa: CASSKTGNTEAFF; abundance: few; d_gene: NA; len: 13; v_gene: TRBV6-5; j_gene: TRBJ1-1
CDR3nt: TGCGCCAGCAGCCCAAGGGGGGGGGCGAACACAGATACGCAGTATTTT; CDR3aa: CASSPRGGANTDTQYF; abundance: once; d_gene: NA; len: 16; v_gene: TRBV5-1; j_gene: TRBJ2-3
CDR3nt: TGTGCCAGCAGTCGACAGGGCGGGAACACTGAAGCTTTCTTT; CDR3aa: CASSRQGGNTEAFF; abundance: NA; d_gene: TRBD1; len: 14; v_gene: TRBV6-5; j_gene: TRBJ1-1
CDR3nt: TGTGCCAGCAGTAGGACAGGGGGGGTGAGCAATCAGCCCCAGCATTTT; CDR3aa: CASSRTGGVSNQPQHF; abundance: NA; d_gene: TRBD1; len: 16; v_gene: TRBV6-2/TRBV6-3; j_gene: TRBJ1-5
CDR3nt: TGTGCCAGCAGCTTAGTTTCTAGCGGGGGGGCCTGGGACACCGGGGAGCTGTTTTTT; CDR3aa: CASSLVSSGGAWDTGELFF; abundance: NA; d_gene: TRBD2; len: 19; v_gene: TRBV7-2; j_gene: TRBJ2-2
CDR3nt: TGTGCCAGCAGCCCTCGGGCCCAAGCGGGCAATGAGCAGTTCTTC; CDR3aa: CASSPRAQAGNEQFF; abundance: NA; d_gene: NA; len: 15; v_gene: TRBV9; j_gene: TRBJ2-1
CDR3nt: TGTGCCAGCAGCTCCCCACAGTACGAGCAGTACTTC; CDR3aa: CASSSPQYEQYF; abundance: NA; d_gene: NA; len: 12; v_gene: TRBV12-3/TRBV12-4; j_gene: TRBJ2-7
CDR3nt: TGTGCCTGCCCCGCTTACAGGGCCGGGGCCAACGTCCTGACTTTC; CDR3aa: CACPAYRAGANVLTF; abundance: NA; d_gene: NA; len: 15; v_gene: TRBV30; j_gene: TRBJ2-6
CDR3nt: TGTGCCAGCTCATTTACCGACAGGGGCCTTTCCTACGAGCAGTACTTC; CDR3aa: CASSFTDRGLSYEQYF; abundance: NA; d_gene: TRBD1; len: 16; v_gene: TRBV18; j_gene: TRBJ2-7
CDR3nt: TGTGCCAGCAGGCCGAGGGGGGGTACTAATGAGCAGTTCTTC; CDR3aa: CASRPRGGTNEQFF; abundance: NA; d_gene: NA; len: 14; v_gene: TRBV27; j_gene: TRBJ2-1
CDR3nt: TGTGCCTGGACGCGTTCTCAAGGCTACACCTTC; CDR3aa: CAWTRSQGYTF; abundance: once; d_gene: NA; len: 11; v_gene: TRBV30; j_gene: TRBJ1-2
CDR3nt: TGTGCCAGCAGTTTTTCAGGGATCGCCTACGAGCAGTACTTC; CDR3aa: CASSFSGIAYEQYF; abundance: NA; d_gene: NA; len: 14; v_gene: TRBV28; j_gene: TRBJ2-7
CDR3nt: TGTGCCAGCTCACCGAGGCAGAGCCCTGAAGCTTTCTTT; CDR3aa: CASSPRQSPEAFF; abundance: NA; d_gene: NA; len: 13; v_gene: TRBV18; j_gene: TRBJ1-1
CDR3nt: TGTGCCAGCAGCTTCCGACTAGTCAACAATGAGCAGTTCTTC; CDR3aa: CASSFRLVNNEQFF; abundance: NA; d_gene: NA; len: 14; v_gene: TRBV5-6; j_gene: TRBJ2-1
CDR3nt: TGTGCCTGGAGTGTTGGAACGACCGTAGCGTCCTATGGCTACACCTTC; CDR3aa: CAWSVGTTVASYGYTF; abundance: NA; d_gene: NA; len: 16; v_gene: TRBV30; j_gene: TRBJ1-2
CDR3nt: TGTGCCTGGAGTTGGGGGACAGGGGGAACCGACGAGCAGTACTTC; CDR3aa: CAWSWGTGGTDEQYF; abundance: NA; d_gene: TRBD1; len: 15; v_gene: TRBV30; j_gene: TRBJ2-7
CDR3nt: TGTGCCAGCAGCTTCTTACTAGCGGGAAACACAGATACGCAGTATTTT; CDR3aa: CASSFLLAGNTDTQYF; abundance: NA; d_gene: TRBD2; len: 16; v_gene: TRBV7-9; j_gene: TRBJ2-3
CDR3nt: TGTGCCAGTAGTACCCCAGGGAAAGCAGAGAGGGAGCAGTACTTC; CDR3aa: CASSTPGKAEREQYF; abundance: NA; d_gene: NA; len: 15; v_gene: TRBV19; j_gene: TRBJ2-7
CDR3nt: TGCGCCAGCAGCTCCGGACAGGTCAATCAGCCCCAGCATTTT; CDR3aa: CASSSGQVNQPQHF; abundance: few; d_gene: TRBD1; len: 14; v_gene: TRBV5-1; j_gene: TRBJ1-5
CDR3nt: TGTGCCAGCAGCTTGGTACGGGGGAACACTGAAGCTTTCTTT; CDR3aa: CASSLVRGNTEAFF; abundance: NA; d_gene: NA; len: 14; v_gene: TRBV5-4; j_gene: TRBJ1-1
CDR3nt: TGCGCCAGCAGCCAAGAACCGGGACAGACCTACGAGCAGTACTTC; CDR3aa: CASSQEPGQTYEQYF; abundance: NA; d_gene: TRBD1; len: 15; v_gene: TRBV4-1; j_gene: TRBJ2-7